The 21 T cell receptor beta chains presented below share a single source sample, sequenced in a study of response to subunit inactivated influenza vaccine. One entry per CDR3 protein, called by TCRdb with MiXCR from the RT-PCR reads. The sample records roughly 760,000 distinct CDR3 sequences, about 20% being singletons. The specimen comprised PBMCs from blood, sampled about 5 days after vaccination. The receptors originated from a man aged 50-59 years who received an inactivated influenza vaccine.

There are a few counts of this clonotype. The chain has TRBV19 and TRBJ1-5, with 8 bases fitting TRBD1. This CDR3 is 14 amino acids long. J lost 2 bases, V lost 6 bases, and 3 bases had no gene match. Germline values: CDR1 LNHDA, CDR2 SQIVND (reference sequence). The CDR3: CASRPTGGNQPQHF. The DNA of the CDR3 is TGTGCCAGTAGACCGACAGGGGGCAATCAGCCCCAGCATTTT.

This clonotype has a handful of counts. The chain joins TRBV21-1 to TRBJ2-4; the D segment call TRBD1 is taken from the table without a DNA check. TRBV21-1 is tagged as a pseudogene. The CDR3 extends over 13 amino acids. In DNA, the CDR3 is TGTGCCAGCAGAAAGGACAGGGCTGACATTCAGTACTTC. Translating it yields CASRKDRADIQYF.

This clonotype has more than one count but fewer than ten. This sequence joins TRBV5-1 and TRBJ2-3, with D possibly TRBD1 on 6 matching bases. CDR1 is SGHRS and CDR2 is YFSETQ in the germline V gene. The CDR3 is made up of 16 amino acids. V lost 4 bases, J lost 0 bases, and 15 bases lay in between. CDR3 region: CASSPGQGISTDTQYF. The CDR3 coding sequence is TGCGCCAGCAGCCCGGGTCAGGGGATTAGCACAGATACGCAGTATTTT.

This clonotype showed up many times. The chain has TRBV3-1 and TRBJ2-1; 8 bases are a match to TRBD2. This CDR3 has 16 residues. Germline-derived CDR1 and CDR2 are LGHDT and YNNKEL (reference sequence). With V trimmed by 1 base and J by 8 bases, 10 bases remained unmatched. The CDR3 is CASSQVVGTSVHEQFF. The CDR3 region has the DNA TGTGCCAGCAGCCAAGTCGTCGGGACTAGTGTTCATGAGCAGTTCTTC.

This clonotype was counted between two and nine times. In DNA form, the CDR3 reads TGTGCCAGCAGCTTAGCGTCTATCAGGGGAAGAGATACGCAGTATTTT. Protein sequence: CASSLASIRGRDTQYF. The rearrangement joins TRBV7-6 to TRBJ2-3; weak D call: TRBD1 (6 bases). CDR1 and CDR2 from the germline V gene are SGHVS and FNYEAQ. The CDR3 spans 16 residues. V lost 0 bases, J lost 5 bases, and 15 bases lay in between.

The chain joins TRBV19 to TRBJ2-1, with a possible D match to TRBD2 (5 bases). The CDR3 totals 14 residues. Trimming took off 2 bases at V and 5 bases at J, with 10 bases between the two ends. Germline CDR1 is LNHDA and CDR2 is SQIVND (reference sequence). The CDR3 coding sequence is TGTGCCAGTAGTATAAGCCTAGCAGACAATGAGCAGTTCTTC. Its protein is CASSISLADNEQFF. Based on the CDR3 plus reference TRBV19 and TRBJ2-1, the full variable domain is DGGITQSPKYLFRKEGQNVTLSCEQNLNHDAMYWYRQDPGQGLRLIYYSQIVNDFQKGDIAEGYSVSREKKESFPLTVTSAQKNPTAFYLCASSISLADNEQFFGPGTRLTVL.

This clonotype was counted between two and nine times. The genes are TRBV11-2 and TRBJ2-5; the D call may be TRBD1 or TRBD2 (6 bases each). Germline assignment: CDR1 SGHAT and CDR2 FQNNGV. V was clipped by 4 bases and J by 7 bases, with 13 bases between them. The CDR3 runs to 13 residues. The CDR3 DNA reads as TGTGCCAGCAGCTCTAGAGAGGGGGGGACCCAGTACTTC. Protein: CASSSREGGTQYF.

The CDR3 region is CASSLGGGGFREQYF. Here the CDR3 DNA reads TGTGCCAGCAGCTTAGGCGGAGGGGGGTTCCGAGAGCAGTACTTC. This chain joins TRBV7-2 and TRBJ2-7; perhaps D is TRBD1 or TRBD2 (6 bases each). With 1 base removed from V and 7 bases from J, the gap between germline ends came to 17 bases. This CDR3 has 15 amino acids. The V gene's germline CDR1 is SGHTA and CDR2 FQGNSA.

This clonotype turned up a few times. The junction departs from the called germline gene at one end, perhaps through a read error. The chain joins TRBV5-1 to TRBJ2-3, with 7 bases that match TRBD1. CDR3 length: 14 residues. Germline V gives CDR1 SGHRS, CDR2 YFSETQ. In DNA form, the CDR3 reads TGTGCCAGCAGCCGGGACAGATTAACAGATACGCAGTATTTT. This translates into CASSRDRLTDTQYF.

The CDR3 DNA is TGTGCCAGCAGTGGACTAGCGGGATTAAATGAGCAGTTCTTC. Translation gives CASSGLAGLNEQFF. The chain carries TRBV28 and TRBJ2-1; 12 bases are a match to TRBD2. The CDR3 runs to 14 residues. Per the germline V gene, CDR1 is MDHEN and CDR2 is SYDVKM. The V and J ends lost 5 bases and 7 bases, in that order; junction bases with no gene match: 3.

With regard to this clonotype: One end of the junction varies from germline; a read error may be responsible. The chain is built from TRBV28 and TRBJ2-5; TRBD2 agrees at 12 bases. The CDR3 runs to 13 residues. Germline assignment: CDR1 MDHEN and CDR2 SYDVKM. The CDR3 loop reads CASYLAGGGAHYF. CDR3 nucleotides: TGTGCCAGCTATCTAGCGGGAGGGGGGGCCCATTACTTC. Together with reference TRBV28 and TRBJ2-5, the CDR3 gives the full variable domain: DVKVTQSSRYLVKRTGEKVFLECVQDMDHENMFWYRQDPGLGLRLIYFSYDVKMKEKGDIPEGYSVSREKKERFSLILESASTNQTSMYLCASYLAGGGAHYFGPGTRLLVL.

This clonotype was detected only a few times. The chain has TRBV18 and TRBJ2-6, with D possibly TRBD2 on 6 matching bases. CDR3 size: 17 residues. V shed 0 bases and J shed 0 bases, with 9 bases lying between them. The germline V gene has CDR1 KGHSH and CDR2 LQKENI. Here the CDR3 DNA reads TGTGCCAGCTCACCACCATTAGCGGTCTCTGGGGCCAACGTCCTGACTTTC. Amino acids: CASSPPLAVSGANVLTF.

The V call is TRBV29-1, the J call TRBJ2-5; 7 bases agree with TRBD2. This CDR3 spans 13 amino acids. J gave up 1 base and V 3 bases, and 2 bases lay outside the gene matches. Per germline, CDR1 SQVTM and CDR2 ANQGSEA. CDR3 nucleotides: TGCAGCGTTGAGAGGACTAGCCAAGAGACCCAGTACTTC. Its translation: CSVERTSQETQYF. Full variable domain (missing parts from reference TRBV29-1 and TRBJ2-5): SAVISQKPSRDICQRGTSLTIQCQVDSQVTMMFWYRQQPGQSLTLIATANQGSEATYESGFVIDKFPISRPNLTFSTLTVSNMSPEDSSIYLCSVERTSQETQYFGPGTRLLVL.

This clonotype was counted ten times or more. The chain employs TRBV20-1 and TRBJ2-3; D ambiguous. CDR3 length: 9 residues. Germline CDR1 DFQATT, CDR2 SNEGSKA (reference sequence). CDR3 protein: CTPADTQYF. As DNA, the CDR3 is TGCACGCCCGCAGATACGCAGTATTTT.

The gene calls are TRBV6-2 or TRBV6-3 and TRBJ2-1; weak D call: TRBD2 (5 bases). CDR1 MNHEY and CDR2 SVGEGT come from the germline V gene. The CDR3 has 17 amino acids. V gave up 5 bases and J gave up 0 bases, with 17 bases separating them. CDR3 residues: CASSPRVGRSSYNEQFF. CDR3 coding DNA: TGTGCCAGCAGTCCGAGGGTGGGTAGGAGCTCCTACAATGAGCAGTTCTTC.

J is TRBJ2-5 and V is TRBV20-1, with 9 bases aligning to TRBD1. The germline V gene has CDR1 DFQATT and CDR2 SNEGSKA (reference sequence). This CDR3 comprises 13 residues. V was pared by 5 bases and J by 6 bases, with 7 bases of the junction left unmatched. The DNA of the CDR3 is TGCAGTGCTGGGGGACAGGGAGTCCAGACCCAGTACTTC. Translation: CSAGGQGVQTQYF.

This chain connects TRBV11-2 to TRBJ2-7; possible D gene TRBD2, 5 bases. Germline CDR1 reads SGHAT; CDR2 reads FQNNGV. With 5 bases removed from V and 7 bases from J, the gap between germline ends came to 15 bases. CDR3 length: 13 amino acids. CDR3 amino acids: CASSRGKPGEQYF. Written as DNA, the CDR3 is TGTGCCAGCAGCCGGGGAAAGCCTGGGGAGCAGTACTTC.

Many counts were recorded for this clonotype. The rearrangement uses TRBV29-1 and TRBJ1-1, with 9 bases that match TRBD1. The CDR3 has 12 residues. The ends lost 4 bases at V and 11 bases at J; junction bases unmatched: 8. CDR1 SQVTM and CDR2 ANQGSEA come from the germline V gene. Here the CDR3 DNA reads TGCAGCGTTGTGGGACAGGGTCGGGAGGCTTTCTTT. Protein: CSVVGQGREAFF. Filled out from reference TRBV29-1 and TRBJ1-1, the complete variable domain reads SAVISQKPSRDICQRGTSLTIQCQVDSQVTMMFWYRQQPGQSLTLIATANQGSEATYESGFVIDKFPISRPNLTFSTLTVSNMSPEDSSIYLCSVVGQGREAFFGQGTRLTVV.

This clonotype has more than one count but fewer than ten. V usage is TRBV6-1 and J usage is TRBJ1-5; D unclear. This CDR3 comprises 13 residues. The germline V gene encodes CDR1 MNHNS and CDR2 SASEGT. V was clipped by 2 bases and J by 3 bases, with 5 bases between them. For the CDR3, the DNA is TGTGCCAGCAGTGAATACTTCAATCAGCCCCAGCATTTT. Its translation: CASSEYFNQPQHF.

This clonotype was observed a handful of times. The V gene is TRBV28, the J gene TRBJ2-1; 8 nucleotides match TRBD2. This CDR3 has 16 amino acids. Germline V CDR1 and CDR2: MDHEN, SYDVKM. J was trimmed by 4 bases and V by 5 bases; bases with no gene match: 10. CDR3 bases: TGTGCCAGCAGTCCCCCCCGGGGGGGAATTTACAATGAGCAGTTCTTC. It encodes CASSPPRGGIYNEQFF.

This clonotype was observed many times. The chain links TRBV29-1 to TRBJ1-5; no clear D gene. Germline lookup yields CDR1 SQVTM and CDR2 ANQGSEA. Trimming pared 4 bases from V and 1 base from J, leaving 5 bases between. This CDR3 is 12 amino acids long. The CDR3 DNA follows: TGCAGCGTTGGAGGCAGCAATCAGCCCCAGCATTTT. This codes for CSVGGSNQPQHF.